The 22 T cell receptor beta chains in this list originate from one sample, sequenced in a study of prognosis after radiotherapy for stage I lung cancer. Template was genomic DNA; TCR beta CDR3 amplified in two multiplex PCR rounds. Round-one PCR had primers specific to each TRBV and TRBJ gene. TCRdb fed the multiplex PCR reads into MiXCR, producing one record per CDR3 protein. Among 13,000 to 15,000 distinct CDR3 sequences listed, around 40% were seen once. Specimen: PBMCs, collected before or after stereotactic body radiation therapy (not recorded which). All receptors derive from a donor aged 50 or older with non-small cell lung cancer.

This clonotype was counted ten times or more. CDR3 amino acids: CASSLGTMMRGDQPQHF. The CDR3 DNA is TGTGCCAGCTCACTTGGGACTATGATGAGGGGCGATCAGCCCCAGCATTTT. The chain recombines TRBV18 with TRBJ1-5; possible D gene TRBD1, 5 bases. V lost 4 bases and J lost 5, with 21 bases in between. The germline CDR1 and CDR2 sequences are KGHSH and LQKENI. The CDR3 has 17 residues. The full variable domain, completed using reference TRBV18 and TRBJ1-5, is NAGVMQNPRHLVRRRGQEARLRCSPMKGHSHVYWYRQLPEEGLKFMVYLQKENIIDESGMPKERFSAEFPKEGPSILRIQQVVRGDSAAYFCASSLGTMMRGDQPQHFGDGTRLSIL.

This clonotype has a count of ten or more. This chain links TRBV20-1 with TRBJ2-5; D may be TRBD2 (5 bases). The CDR3 runs 12 residues. CDR1 and CDR2 (germline): DFQATT, SNEGSKA (reference sequence). This chain's CDR3 is CGGLEIQETQYF. The CDR3 DNA reads TGCGGAGGACTGGAGATCCAAGAGACCCAGTACTTC.

As to this clonotype: This likely reflects a read error, since a far larger clone is one base away. This CDR3 is CASSVAFDSNQPQHF. The CDR3 DNA is TGTGCCAGCAGCGTGGCCTTCGATAGCAATCAGCCCCAGCATTTT. The chain has TRBV9 and TRBJ1-5; D remains unclear. Germline CDR1 and CDR2: SGDLS and YYNGEE. CDR3 length: 15 residues. V was clipped by 2 bases and J by 0 bases, with 9 bases between them.

This clonotype is categorized as medium-sized. V and J are TRBV19 and TRBJ2-2; 8 bases fit TRBD1. CDR1 and CDR2 (germline): LNHDA, SQIVND (reference sequence). V was pared by 3 bases and J by 8 bases, with 11 bases of the junction left unmatched. The CDR3 covers 16 residues. The CDR3 sequence: CASSIRRTGLSGELFF. In nucleotides, the CDR3 is TGTGCCAGTAGTATTAGGAGGACAGGGTTGTCTGGGGAGCTGTTTTTT.

CDR3 coding DNA: TGTGCCAGCAGCCGCCCAGAGGGAATAGGCAATGAGCAGTTCTTC. Protein product: CASSRPEGIGNEQFF. The chain uses TRBV6-1 and TRBJ2-1, with D possibly being TRBD2 (5 bases). The V end was cut by 6 bases, the J end by 6 bases, with 18 bases between. This CDR3 contains 15 residues. Germline loops: CDR1 MNHNS, CDR2 SASEGT.

This chain joins TRBV7-3 and TRBJ2-7, with D possibly TRBD2 on 6 matching bases. This CDR3 comprises 13 residues. CDR1 and CDR2 from the germline V gene are SGHTA and FQGTGA. Trimming took 7 bases from V and 7 from J, leaving 17 bases between them. The CDR3 sequence is CASNSSAEGEQYF. CDR3 coding DNA: TGTGCCAGCAACTCATCGGCGGAGGGTGAGCAGTACTTC.

This clonotype was recorded at least ten times. This chain links TRBV5-1 with TRBJ2-7, with a weak D call TRBD2 (5 bases). The CDR3 runs 15 residues. The ends were cut back, 5 bases at V and 4 bases at J, with 19 bases in the middle. Germline CDR1 is SGHRS and CDR2 is YFSETQ. The CDR3 nucleotides read TGCGCCAGCAGTCCAGCGCCGGAGGCATCGTACGAGCAGTACTTC. It yields the protein CASSPAPEASYEQYF.

CDR3 in DNA: TGTGCCAGCCCACTCCCTAGAGGGAGGGAGACCCAGTACTTC. Protein sequence: CASPLPRGRETQYF. This rearrangement joins TRBV27 to TRBJ2-5, with D possibly being TRBD2 (6 bases). V was shortened by 8 bases and J by 5 bases, with 18 bases between the two germline ends. The CDR3 spans 14 residues. The germline V gene has CDR1 MNHEY and CDR2 SMNVEV (reference sequence).

This clonotype was observed many times. The chain employs TRBV28 and TRBJ1-2; no clear D. Trimming removed 5 bases from V and 2 bases from J, with 24 bases in between. The CDR3 is made up of 18 amino acids. Germline CDR1 is MDHEN and CDR2 is SYDVKM. This chain's CDR3 is CASSPPVGGSRGNYGYTF. The CDR3 DNA follows: TGTGCCAGCAGTCCACCAGTCGGAGGAAGTCGAGGGAACTATGGCTACACCTTC.

On this clonotype: Being one base from a much bigger clone, this may be a read error. V is TRBV5-8 and J is TRBJ2-5; D call uncertain. CDR3 length: 11 residues. Between the trimmed V and J ends, which lost 0 bases and 5 bases, there was a span of 2 bases. CDR1 is SGHTS, CDR2 YDEGEE, per germline. The CDR3 coding sequence is TGTGCCAGCAGCTTGGCTGAGACCCAGTACTTC. Translated, it gives CASSLAETQYF. The whole variable domain, remainder taken from reference TRBV5-8 and TRBJ2-5, is EAGVTQSPTHLIKTRGQQATLRCSPISGHTSVYWYQQALGLGLQFLLWYDEGEERNRGNFPPRFSGRQFPNYSSELNVNALELEDSALYLCASSLAETQYFGPGTRLLVL.

Regarding this clonotype: This may be a read error: a much more frequent sequence differs by one nucleotide. The genes are TRBV10-3 and TRBJ2-1; the D gene is possibly TRBD2 (6 bases). Trimming shortened V by 10 bases and J by 8 bases, and 18 bases separated the two germline ends. Germline values: CDR1 ENHRY, CDR2 SYGVKD. The CDR3 extends over 13 amino acids. The CDR3 DNA is TGTGCCAGCTCGGGGAGGTCGGACGATGAGCAGTTCTTC. Protein: CASSGRSDDEQFF.

The chain has TRBV6-1 and TRBJ1-6, with 10 bases that match TRBD1. The CDR3 loop spans 14 amino acids. Per germline, CDR1 MNHNS and CDR2 SASEGT. V was pared by 9 bases and J by 10 bases, with 9 bases of the junction left unmatched. CDR3 sequence (DNA): TGTGCCAGAATCCGACAGGGGGCCCACTCACCCCTCCACTTT. Amino acids: CARIRQGAHSPLHF.

V usage is TRBV11-1 and J usage is TRBJ1-6; TRBD1 agrees at 7 bases. The length of the CDR3 is 15 residues. CDR1 is SGHAT, CDR2 FQDESV, per germline (reference sequence). V lost 3 bases, J lost 16 bases, and 15 bases stayed unmatched. In nucleotides, the CDR3 is TGTGCCAGCAGCTTGACAGGGACCGATAATTCAACACTCCACTTT. Encoded protein: CASSLTGTDNSTLHF.

This chain joins TRBV29-1 and TRBJ2-1; weak D call: TRBD2 (5 bases). The CDR3 runs to 13 residues. Germline CDR1 is SQVTM and CDR2 is ANQGSEA. V was clipped by 6 bases and J by 3 bases, with 12 bases between them. CDR3 sequence: CSVGSQLYNEQFF. The CDR3 bases are TGCAGCGTGGGGAGCCAGCTCTACAATGAGCAGTTCTTC.

By frequency in the sample, this clonotype is medium-sized (0.01 to 0.1%). The rearrangement links TRBV6-5 to TRBJ1-1, with D perhaps matching TRBD1 (5 bases). The V end was cut by 2 bases, the J end by 2 bases, with 9 bases between. This CDR3 spans 14 amino acids. The V gene's germline CDR1 is MNHEY and CDR2 SVGAGI. CDR3 sequence reads: CASSYRDGNTEAFF. As DNA, the CDR3 is TGTGCCAGCAGTTACCGGGACGGAAACACTGAAGCTTTCTTT.

V and J are TRBV28 and TRBJ2-1; D is possibly TRBD2 (5 bases). V was pared by 9 bases and J by 5 bases, with 20 bases between. CDR3 length: 15 residues. Germline CDR1 and CDR2: MDHEN and SYDVKM. CDR3 sequence: CASYRSLTGNNEQFF. CDR3 DNA: TGTGCCAGTTATCGGTCCCTGACCGGGAACAATGAGCAGTTCTTC.

There are many counts of this clonotype. The chain carries TRBV20-1 and TRBJ2-7; TRBD2 is a possible D gene (5 bases). Germline loops: CDR1 DFQATT, CDR2 SNEGSKA (reference sequence). The CDR3 totals 13 residues. V gave up 5 bases and J gave up 0 bases, with 11 bases separating them. The CDR3 DNA reads as TGCAGTGCTGTTCCCCGGGGCTCCTACGAGCAGTACTTC. It specifies CSAVPRGSYEQYF.

Details on this clonotype: Relative to the germline gene, one junction end is altered; a read error may explain this. The V and J genes are TRBV27 and TRBJ2-5, with TRBD2 identical over 14 bases. The CDR3 is 15 residues long. CDR1 is MNHEY and CDR2 is SMNVEV in the germline V gene (reference sequence). Here the CDR3 reads CASKRLAGGREAQYF. The CDR3 DNA reads TGTGCCAGCAAGAGACTAGCGGGGGGGCGAGAGGCCCAGTACTTC.

This clonotype was counted many times. This sequence joins TRBV19 and TRBJ2-6; D is ambiguous. Germline values: CDR1 LNHDA, CDR2 SQIVND (reference sequence). The CDR3 consists of 15 residues. The V end lost 5 bases, the J end lost 0 bases, and 8 bases lay between the germline ends. CDR3 sequence: CASSVDGSGANVLTF. The CDR3 coding sequence is TGTGCCAGTAGTGTCGACGGCTCTGGGGCCAACGTCCTGACTTTC.

This sequence joins TRBV28 and TRBJ1-5; a possible D gene is TRBD1 (5 bases). The V gene lost 5 bases and the J gene lost 2 bases, with 16 bases spanning the gap. CDR3 length: 16 amino acids. Germline V gene data show CDR1 as MDHEN and CDR2 as SYDVKM. CDR3 protein: CASSPLIGVGNQPQHF. The CDR3 DNA reads TGTGCCAGCAGTCCCTTGATAGGGGTTGGCAATCAGCCCCAGCATTTT.

About this clonotype itself: Being one base from a much bigger clone, this may be a read error. The conserved closing phenylalanine or tryptophan is absent in this CDR3, likely reflecting a read error. This chain links TRBV15 with TRBJ1-5; D is unresolved. Trimming stripped 5 bases from V and 5 bases from J, with 10 bases between. The CDR3 totals 13 residues. CDR1 is LNHNV and CDR2 is YYDKDF in the germline V gene (reference sequence). CDR3 bases: TGTGCCACCAGCGACCCTTATGATCAGCCCCAGCATTCT. Protein sequence: CATSDPYDQPQHS.

Of note for this clonotype: Only one base separates this from a far larger clonotype, so it likely reflects a read error. The rearrangement joins TRBV6-4 to TRBJ2-1; 12 bases line up with TRBD1. The CDR3 totals 15 residues. The J segment lost 8 bases and the V segment lost 5 bases, leaving 7 bases of the junction unmatched. Germline V gene lookup returns CDR1 MRHNA and CDR2 SNTAGT. The CDR3 reads CASSYFGTGGYEQFF. CDR3 nucleotide sequence: TGTGCCAGCAGTTACTTTGGGACAGGGGGCTATGAGCAGTTCTTC.